One TCR beta chain is described in this entry. The protocol was immunoSEQ multiplex PCR, while the TCRdb copy is restricted to in-frame clones and leaves out a portion. Of approximately 35,000 clones in the sample, approximately 97% were seen once. CDR3 length: 14 residues. The germline gives CDR1 LNHDA, CDR2 SQIVND (reference sequence). Trimming removed 7 bases from V and 2 bases from J, with 14 bases in between. The data belong to a study of T cells in tuberculosis. Sample: PBMCs. The TCR comes from a donor aged 10-35 years with latent tuberculosis or without tuberculosis infection. The V call is TRBV19, the J call TRBJ1-2, with a tentative D call TRBD1 (5 bases). CDR3 nucleotide sequence: TGTGCCAGTATAGGGCAGGGTGAAAACTATGGCTACACCTTC. Protein product: CASIGQGENYGYTF.